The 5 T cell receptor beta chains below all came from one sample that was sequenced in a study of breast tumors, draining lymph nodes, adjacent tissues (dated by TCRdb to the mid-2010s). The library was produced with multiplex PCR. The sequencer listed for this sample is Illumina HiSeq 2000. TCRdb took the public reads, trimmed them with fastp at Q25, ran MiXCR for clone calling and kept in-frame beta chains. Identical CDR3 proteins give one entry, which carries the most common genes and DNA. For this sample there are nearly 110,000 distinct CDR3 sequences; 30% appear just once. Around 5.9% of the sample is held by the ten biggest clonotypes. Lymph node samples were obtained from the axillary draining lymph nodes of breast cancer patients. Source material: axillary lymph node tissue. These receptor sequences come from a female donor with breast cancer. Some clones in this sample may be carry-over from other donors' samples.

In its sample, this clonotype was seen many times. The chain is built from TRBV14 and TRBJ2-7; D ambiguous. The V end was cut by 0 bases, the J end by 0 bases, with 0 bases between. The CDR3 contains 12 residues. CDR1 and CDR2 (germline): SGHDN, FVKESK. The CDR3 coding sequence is TGTGCCAGCAGCCAAGACTCCTACGAGCAGTACTTC. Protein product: CASSQDSYEQYF.

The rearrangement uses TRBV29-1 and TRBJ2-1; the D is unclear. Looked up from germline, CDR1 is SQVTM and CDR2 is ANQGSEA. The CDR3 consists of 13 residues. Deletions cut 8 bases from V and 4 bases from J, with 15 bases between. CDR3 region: CSQNAGTYNEQFF. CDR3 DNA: TGCAGCCAGAACGCAGGTACTTACAATGAGCAGTTCTTC.

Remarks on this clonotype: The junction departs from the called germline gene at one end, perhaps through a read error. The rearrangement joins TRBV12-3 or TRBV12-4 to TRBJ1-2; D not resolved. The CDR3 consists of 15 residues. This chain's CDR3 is CATSFPEYGVYGYTF. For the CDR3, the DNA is TGTGCCACCAGTTTCCCAGAGTACGGGGTCTATGGCTACACCTTC.

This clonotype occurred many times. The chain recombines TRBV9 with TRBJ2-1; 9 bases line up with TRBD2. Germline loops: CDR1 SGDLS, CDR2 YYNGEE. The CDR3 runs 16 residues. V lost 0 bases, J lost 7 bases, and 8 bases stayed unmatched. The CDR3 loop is CASSVGGGGAANEQFF. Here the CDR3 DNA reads TGTGCCAGCAGCGTAGGCGGGGGGGGGGCCGCGAATGAGCAGTTCTTC.

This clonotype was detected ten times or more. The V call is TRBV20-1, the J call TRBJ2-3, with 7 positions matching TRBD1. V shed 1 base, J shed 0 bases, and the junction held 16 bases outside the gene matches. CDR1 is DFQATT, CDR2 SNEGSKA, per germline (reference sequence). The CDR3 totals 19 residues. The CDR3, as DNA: TGCAGTGCTAGAGGGGAACCCCGGGACAGAGTTATGAGCACAGATACGCAGTATTTT. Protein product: CSARGEPRDRVMSTDTQYF.